The present T cell receptor beta chain was sequenced within a study of Tregs in tolerant kidney transplant recipients. Notes on the study in general: Validation in larger populations is needed because few patients were studied. Antigen-driven expansion was suggested because donor-specific Tregs expanded more than all Tregs in tolerant patients. Biological reproducibility was not directly addressed in this study.

A word on this clone: Its cognate antigen is unknown.

The nonmyeloablative bone marrow transplants came from related graft donors, with transient mixed chimerism. Thawed PBMCs were FACS-sorted into unstimulated CD4+CD25+CD127- regulatory T cells, CD4+CD25- non-regulatory cells, CD4 and CD8 cells. The germline V gene has CDR1 SGHNT and CDR2 YYREEE (reference sequence). This CDR3 comprises 12 residues. V dropped 5 bases and J dropped 1 base, with 5 bases sitting between them. Repertoires were generated with immunoSEQ multiplex PCR, while TCRdb's copy carries only in-frame clones and drops some. The data contain tens of thousands of clones, roughly 93% of them singletons.

This receptor was identified in a human patient who received a combined kidney and bone marrow transplant. A share of the T cells may be of graft donor origin. V and J are TRBV5-4 and TRBJ2-3; D remains unclear. Sequences were derived from CD4+ T cells from blood (PBMCs), sampled 12 months after the transplant. The CDR3 loop reads CASSSGTDTQYF. As DNA, the CDR3 is TGTGCCAGCAGTTCGGGCACAGATACGCAGTATTTT.